Listed here are 9 T cell receptor beta chains from one sample, sequenced in a study of OX40 agonist ivuxolimab in advanced cancers. Sequencing used immunoSEQ multiplex PCR; TCRdb keeps in-frame clones, though not all of them. The sample has 70,000 or so clones; around 90% are singletons. Sample: CD4+ or CD8+ T cells sorted from blood, taken in a trial of the OX40 agonist ivuxolimab. The source is an adult with an advanced solid tumor such as melanoma, head and neck, liver or kidney cancer.

The chain joins TRBV10-2 to TRBJ2-3; no definite D call. V was cut by 6 bases and J by 0 bases, with 10 bases left in between. This CDR3 comprises 14 residues. From germline, CDR1 is WSHSY and CDR2 SAAADI. The CDR3 nucleotides are TGCGCCAGCAGGGACCTCACTAGCACAGATACGCAGTATTTT. It yields the protein CASRDLTSTDTQYF.

This clone was observed once. This chain uses TRBV7-8 with TRBJ2-7; TRBD2 is a possible D gene (6 bases). The CDR3 runs to 14 residues. In germline, CDR1 is SGHVS, CDR2 FQNEAQ. V dropped 2 bases and J dropped 3 bases, with 11 bases sitting between them. The DNA for the CDR3 is TGTGCCAGCAGCTTAACGGGGGTCCTCTACGAGCAGTACTTC. The encoded protein is CASSLTGVLYEQYF.

This clone qualifies as medium-sized (0.01 to 0.1%). The V gene is TRBV4-2, the J gene TRBJ2-5; perhaps TRBD2 as D (6 bases). The germline V and J ends were trimmed by 1 base and 2 bases, with 11 bases remaining between them. Germline CDR1 and CDR2: LGHNA and YNFKEQ. The CDR3 extends over 15 amino acids. Written as DNA, the CDR3 is TGTGCCAGCAGCCAAGCTACCGGGACTCAAGAGACCCAGTACTTC. Its translation is CASSQATGTQETQYF.

This chain connects TRBV14 to TRBJ2-3; D assignment may be TRBD1 or TRBD2 (5 bases each). The CDR3 covers 19 residues. Germline V gene data show CDR1 as SGHDN and CDR2 as FVKESK. Trimming removed 0 bases from V and 0 bases from J, with 19 bases in between. CDR3 sequence reads: CASSQDWDRERGSTDTQYF. In DNA, the CDR3 is TGTGCCAGCAGCCAAGATTGGGACCGAGAGAGAGGTAGCACAGATACGCAGTATTTT.

J is TRBJ1-1 and V is TRBV5-5, with D perhaps TRBD1 (6 bases). Trimming removed 0 bases from V and 3 bases from J, with 6 bases in between. The CDR3 extends over 13 amino acids. Germline V gene lookup returns CDR1 SGHKS and CDR2 YYEKEE (reference sequence). CDR3 sequence: CASSLGGHTEAFF. DNA of the CDR3: TGTGCCAGCAGCTTGGGGGGGCACACTGAAGCTTTCTTT.

V and J are TRBV5-1 and TRBJ1-4, with 8 bases fitting TRBD1. Germline trimming cut 4 bases from V and 2 bases from J; bases unmatched to any gene: 16. The CDR3 has 19 residues. Per the germline V gene, CDR1 is SGHRS and CDR2 is YFSETQ. The CDR3 loop is CASSGETGAAWLTNEKLFF. CDR3 nucleotide sequence: TGCGCCAGCAGCGGTGAGACAGGGGCCGCCTGGTTGACTAATGAAAAACTGTTTTTT.

J is TRBJ2-5 and V is TRBV27; D could derive from TRBD1 or TRBD2 (6 bases each). V gave up 4 bases and J gave up 9 bases, with 9 bases separating them. The CDR3 is made up of 11 amino acids. The germline V gene encodes CDR1 MNHEY and CDR2 SMNVEV (reference sequence). CDR3 amino acids: CASSWRGAQYF. As DNA, the CDR3 is TGTGCCAGCAGTTGGAGGGGGGCCCAGTACTTC.

The gene calls are TRBV9 and TRBJ2-1; maybe TRBD1 (6 bases). The CDR3 has 13 residues. CDR1 SGDLS and CDR2 YYNGEE come from the germline V gene. V was trimmed by 2 bases and J by 6 bases, leaving 9 bases between them. CDR3 nucleotide sequence: TGTGCCAGCAGCGTCGAACAGGGCAATGAGCAGTTCTTC. Protein: CASSVEQGNEQFF. The whole variable domain, filled in from reference TRBV9 and TRBJ2-1, reads DSGVTQTPKHLITATGQRVTLRCSPRSGDLSVYWYQQSLDQGLQFLIQYYNGEERAKGNILERFSAQQFPDLHSELNLSSLELGDSALYFCASSVEQGNEQFFGPGTRLTVL.

This clone has more than one count but fewer than ten. This rearrangement joins TRBV2 to TRBJ1-5; D might be TRBD1 (5 bases). The CDR3 runs to 15 residues. From germline, CDR1 is SNHLY and CDR2 FYNNEI. V was cut by 5 bases and J by 5 bases, with 16 bases left in between. The CDR3 nucleotides are TGTGCCAGCAGTCACGGGACCACCTCGGATCAGCCCCAGCATTTT. It codes for CASSHGTTSDQPQHF.